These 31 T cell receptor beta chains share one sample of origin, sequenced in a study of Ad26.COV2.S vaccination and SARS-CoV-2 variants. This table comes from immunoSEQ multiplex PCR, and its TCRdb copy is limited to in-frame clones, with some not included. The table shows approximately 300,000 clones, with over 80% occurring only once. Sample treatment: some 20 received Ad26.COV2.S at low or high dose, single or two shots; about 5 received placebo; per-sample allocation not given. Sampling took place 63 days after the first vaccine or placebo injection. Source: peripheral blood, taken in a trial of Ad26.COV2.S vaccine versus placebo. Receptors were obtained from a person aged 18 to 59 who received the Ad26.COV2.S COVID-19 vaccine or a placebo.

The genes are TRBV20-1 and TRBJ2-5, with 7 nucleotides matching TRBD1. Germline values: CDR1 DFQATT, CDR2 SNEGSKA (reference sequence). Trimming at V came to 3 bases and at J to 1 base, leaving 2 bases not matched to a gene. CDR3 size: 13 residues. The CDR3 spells CSASKGAQETQYF. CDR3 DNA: TGCAGTGCTAGTAAGGGGGCCCAAGAGACCCAGTACTTC.

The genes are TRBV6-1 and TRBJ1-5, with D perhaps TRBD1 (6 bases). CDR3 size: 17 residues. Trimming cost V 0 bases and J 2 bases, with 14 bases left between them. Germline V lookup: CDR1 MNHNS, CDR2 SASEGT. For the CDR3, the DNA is TGTGCCAGCAGTGAAGCGCCTTACAGGGTAGGCAATCAGCCCCAGCATTTT. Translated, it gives CASSEAPYRVGNQPQHF.

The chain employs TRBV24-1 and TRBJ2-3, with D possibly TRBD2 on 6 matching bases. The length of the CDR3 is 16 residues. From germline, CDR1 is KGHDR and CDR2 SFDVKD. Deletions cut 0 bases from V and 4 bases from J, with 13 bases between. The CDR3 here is CATSDLAGSGADTQYF. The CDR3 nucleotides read TGTGCCACCAGTGATTTGGCCGGGTCGGGAGCAGATACGCAGTATTTT.

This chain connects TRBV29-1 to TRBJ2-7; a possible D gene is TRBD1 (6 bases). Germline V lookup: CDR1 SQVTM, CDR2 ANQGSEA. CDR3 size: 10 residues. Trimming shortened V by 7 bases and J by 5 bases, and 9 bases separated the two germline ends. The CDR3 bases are TGCAGCGCGGGACAAAACGAGCAGTACTTC. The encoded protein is CSAGQNEQYF.

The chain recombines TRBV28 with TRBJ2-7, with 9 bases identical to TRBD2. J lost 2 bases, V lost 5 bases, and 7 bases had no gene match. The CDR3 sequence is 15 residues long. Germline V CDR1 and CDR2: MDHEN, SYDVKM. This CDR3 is CASSLSGGFTYEQYF. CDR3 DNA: TGTGCCAGCAGTCTTAGCGGGGGATTTACCTACGAGCAGTACTTC.

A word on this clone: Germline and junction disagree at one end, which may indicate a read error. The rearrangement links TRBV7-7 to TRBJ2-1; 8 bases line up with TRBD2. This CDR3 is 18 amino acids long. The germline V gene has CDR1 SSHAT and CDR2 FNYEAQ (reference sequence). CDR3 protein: CASSLGLAGSAMVGEQFF. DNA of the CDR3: TGTGCTAGCAGCTTAGGGCTAGCGGGCTCCGCAATGGTCGGTGAGCAGTTCTTC.

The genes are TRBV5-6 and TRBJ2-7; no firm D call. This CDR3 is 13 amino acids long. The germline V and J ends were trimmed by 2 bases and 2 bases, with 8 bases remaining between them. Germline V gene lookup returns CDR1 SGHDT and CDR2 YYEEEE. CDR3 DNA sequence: TGTGCCAGCAGCTTTGTGGGTGCCTACGAGCAGTACTTC. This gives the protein CASSFVGAYEQYF.

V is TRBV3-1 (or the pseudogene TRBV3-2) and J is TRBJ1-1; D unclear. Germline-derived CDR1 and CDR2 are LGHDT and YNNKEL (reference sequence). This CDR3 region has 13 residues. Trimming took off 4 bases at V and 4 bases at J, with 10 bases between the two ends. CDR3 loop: CASSPQTGTEAFF. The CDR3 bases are TGTGCCAGCAGCCCTCAGACGGGCACTGAAGCTTTCTTT.

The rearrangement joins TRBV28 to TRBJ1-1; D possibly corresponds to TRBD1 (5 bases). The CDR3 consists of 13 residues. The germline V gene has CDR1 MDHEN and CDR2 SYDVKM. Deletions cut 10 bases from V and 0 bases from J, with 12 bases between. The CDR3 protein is CATAGTLNTEAFF. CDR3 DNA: TGTGCCACCGCCGGGACCCTGAACACTGAAGCTTTCTTT.

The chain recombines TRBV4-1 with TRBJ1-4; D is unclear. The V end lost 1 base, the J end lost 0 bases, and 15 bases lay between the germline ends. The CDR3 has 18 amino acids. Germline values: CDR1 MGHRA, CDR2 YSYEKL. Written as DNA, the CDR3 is TGCGCCAGCAGCCAAGGACGGGCGTACGGGGCAACTAATGAAAAACTGTTTTTT. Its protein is CASSQGRAYGATNEKLFF.

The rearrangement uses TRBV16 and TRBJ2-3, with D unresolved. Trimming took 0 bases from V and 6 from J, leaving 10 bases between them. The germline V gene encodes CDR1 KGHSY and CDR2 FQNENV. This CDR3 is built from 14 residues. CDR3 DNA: TGTGCCAGCAGCCAATCGTTGCAACCGGATACGCAGTATTTT. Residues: CASSQSLQPDTQYF.

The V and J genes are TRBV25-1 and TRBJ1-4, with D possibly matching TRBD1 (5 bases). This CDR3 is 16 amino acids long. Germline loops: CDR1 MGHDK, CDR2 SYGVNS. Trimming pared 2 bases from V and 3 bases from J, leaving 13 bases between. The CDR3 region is CASSEVEGPANEKLFF. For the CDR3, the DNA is TGTGCCAGCAGTGAAGTGGAGGGGCCGGCTAATGAAAAACTGTTTTTT.

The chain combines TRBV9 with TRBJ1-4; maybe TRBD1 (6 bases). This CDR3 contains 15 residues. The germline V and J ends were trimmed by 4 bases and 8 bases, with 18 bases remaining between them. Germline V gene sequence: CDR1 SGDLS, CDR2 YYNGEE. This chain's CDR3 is CASSYQGGISEKLFF. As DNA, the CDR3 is TGTGCCAGCAGCTATCAAGGGGGGATTAGCGAAAAACTGTTTTTT.

CDR3 DNA sequence: TGTGCCAGCAGTAAGGACAGGGGCGTACTCTATGGCTACACCTTC. Its translation: CASSKDRGVLYGYTF. The chain uses TRBV5-4 and TRBJ1-2, with TRBD1 matching over 9 bases. The junction had 9 bases not matched to a gene; V was cut back by 5 bases and J by 4 bases. The CDR3 consists of 15 residues. CDR1 is SGHNT and CDR2 is YYREEE in the germline V gene (reference sequence).

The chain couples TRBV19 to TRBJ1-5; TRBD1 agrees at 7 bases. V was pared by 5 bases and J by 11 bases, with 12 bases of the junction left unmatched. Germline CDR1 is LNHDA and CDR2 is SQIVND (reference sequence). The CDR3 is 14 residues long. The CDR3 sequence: CASSPRGGGSAQHF. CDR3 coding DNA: TGTGCCAGTAGTCCTCGAGGAGGGGGCTCGGCCCAGCATTTT.

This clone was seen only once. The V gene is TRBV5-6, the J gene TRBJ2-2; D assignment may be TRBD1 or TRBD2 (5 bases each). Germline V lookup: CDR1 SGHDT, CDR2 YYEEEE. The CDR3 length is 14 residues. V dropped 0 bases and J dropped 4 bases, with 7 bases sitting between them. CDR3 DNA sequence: TGTGCCAGCAGCTTGGGGGGGTCCACCGGGGAGCTGTTTTTT. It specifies CASSLGGSTGELFF.

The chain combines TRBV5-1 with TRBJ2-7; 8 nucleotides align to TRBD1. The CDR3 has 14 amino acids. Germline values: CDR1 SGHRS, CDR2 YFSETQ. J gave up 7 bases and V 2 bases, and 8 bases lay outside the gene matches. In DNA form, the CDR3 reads TGCGCCAGCAGCTTTGGACAGGGCGAGGAGGAGCAGTACTTC. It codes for CASSFGQGEEEQYF.

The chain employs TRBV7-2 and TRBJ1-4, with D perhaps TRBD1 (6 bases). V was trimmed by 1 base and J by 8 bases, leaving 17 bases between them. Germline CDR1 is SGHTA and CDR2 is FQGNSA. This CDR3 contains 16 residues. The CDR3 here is CASSLVVWTQGEKLFF. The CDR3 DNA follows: TGTGCCAGCAGCTTAGTTGTTTGGACACAGGGAGAAAAACTGTTTTTT. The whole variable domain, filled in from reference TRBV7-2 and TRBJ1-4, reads GAGVSQSPSNKVTEKGKDVELRCDPISGHTALYWYRQSLGQGLEFLIYFQGNSAPDKSGLPSDRFSAERTGGSVSTLTIQRTQQEDSAVYLCASSLVVWTQGEKLFFGSGTQLSVL.

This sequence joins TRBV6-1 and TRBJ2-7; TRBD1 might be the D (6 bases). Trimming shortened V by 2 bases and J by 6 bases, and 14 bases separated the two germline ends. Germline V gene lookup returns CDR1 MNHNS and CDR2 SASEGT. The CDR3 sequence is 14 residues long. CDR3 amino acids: CASSEQGPSAEQYF. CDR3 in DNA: TGTGCCAGCAGTGAACAGGGGCCGTCGGCCGAGCAGTACTTC.

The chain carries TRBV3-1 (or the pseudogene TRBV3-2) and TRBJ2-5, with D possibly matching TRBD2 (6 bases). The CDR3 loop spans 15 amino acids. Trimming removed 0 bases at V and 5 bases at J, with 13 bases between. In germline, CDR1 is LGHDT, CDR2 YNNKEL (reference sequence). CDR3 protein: CASSQDKWGGETQYF. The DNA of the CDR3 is TGTGCCAGCAGCCAAGACAAATGGGGAGGCGAGACCCAGTACTTC.

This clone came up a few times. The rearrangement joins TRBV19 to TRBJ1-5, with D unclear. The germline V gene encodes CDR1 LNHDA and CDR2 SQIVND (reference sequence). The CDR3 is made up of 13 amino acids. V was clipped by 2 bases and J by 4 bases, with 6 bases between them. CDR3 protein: CASSIKSNQPQHF. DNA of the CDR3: TGTGCCAGTAGTATAAAGTCAAATCAGCCCCAGCATTTT.

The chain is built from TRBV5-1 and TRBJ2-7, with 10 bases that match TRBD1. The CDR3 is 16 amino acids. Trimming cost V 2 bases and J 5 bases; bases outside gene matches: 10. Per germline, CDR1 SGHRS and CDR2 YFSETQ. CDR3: CASSLGSGQGFHEQYF. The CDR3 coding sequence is TGCGCCAGCAGCTTAGGCTCGGGACAGGGGTTCCACGAGCAGTACTTC.

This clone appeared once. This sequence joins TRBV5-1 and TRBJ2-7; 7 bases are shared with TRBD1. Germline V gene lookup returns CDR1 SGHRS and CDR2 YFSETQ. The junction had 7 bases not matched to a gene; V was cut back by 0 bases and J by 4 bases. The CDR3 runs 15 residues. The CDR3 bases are TGCGCCAGCAGCTTGGCGCAGGGGGTAGTGTACGAGCAGTACTTC. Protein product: CASSLAQGVVYEQYF.

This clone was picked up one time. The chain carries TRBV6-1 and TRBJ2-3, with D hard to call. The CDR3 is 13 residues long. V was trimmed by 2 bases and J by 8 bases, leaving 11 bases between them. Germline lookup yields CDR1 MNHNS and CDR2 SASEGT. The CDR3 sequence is CASSELDVATQYF. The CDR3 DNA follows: TGTGCCAGCAGTGAATTAGACGTCGCTACGCAGTATTTT.

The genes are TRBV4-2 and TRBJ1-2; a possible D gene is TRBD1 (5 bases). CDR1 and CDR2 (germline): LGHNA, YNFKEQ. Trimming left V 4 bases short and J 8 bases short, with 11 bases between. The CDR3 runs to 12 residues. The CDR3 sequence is CASSPDSWGYTF. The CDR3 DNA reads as TGTGCCAGCAGCCCCGACAGTTGGGGCTACACCTTC.

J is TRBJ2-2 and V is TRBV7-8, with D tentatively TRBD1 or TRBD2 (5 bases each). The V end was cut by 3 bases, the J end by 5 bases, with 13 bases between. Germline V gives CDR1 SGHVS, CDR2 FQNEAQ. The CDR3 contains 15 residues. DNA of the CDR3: TGTGCCAGCAGCTTGAATCGAGGGGCGACCGGGGAGCTGTTTTTT. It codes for CASSLNRGATGELFF. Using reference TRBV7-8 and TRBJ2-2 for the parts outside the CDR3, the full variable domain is GAGVSQSPRYKVAKRGQDVALRCDPISGHVSLFWYQQALGQGPEFLTYFQNEAQLDKSGLPSDRFFAERPEGSVSTLKIQRTQQEDSAVYLCASSLNRGATGELFFGEGSRLTVL.

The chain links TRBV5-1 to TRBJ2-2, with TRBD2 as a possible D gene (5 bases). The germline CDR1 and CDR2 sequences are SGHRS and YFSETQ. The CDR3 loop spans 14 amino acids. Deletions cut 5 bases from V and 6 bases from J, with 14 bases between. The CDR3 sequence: CASRPRVEPGELFF. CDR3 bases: TGCGCCAGCAGACCGAGGGTAGAGCCCGGGGAGCTGTTTTTT.

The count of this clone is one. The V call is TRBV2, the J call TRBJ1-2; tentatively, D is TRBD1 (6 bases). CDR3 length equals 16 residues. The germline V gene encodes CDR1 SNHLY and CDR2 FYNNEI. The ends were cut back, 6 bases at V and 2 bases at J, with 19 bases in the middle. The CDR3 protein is CASRTRQAQGNYGYTF. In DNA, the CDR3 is TGTGCCAGCAGGACGAGACAGGCCCAAGGAAACTATGGCTACACCTTC.

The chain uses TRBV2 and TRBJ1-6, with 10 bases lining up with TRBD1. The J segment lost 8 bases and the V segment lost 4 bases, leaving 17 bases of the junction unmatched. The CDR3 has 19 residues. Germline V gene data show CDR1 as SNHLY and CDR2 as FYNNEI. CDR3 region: CASSAAGTGDLMNDSPLHF. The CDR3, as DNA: TGTGCCAGCAGTGCCGCAGGGACAGGGGATCTAATGAACGATTCACCCCTCCACTTT.

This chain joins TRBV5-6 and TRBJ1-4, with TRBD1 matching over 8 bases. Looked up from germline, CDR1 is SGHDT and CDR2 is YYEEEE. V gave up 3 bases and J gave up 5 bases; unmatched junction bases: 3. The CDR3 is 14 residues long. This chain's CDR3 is CASSSTGENEKLFF. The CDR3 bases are TGTGCCAGCAGCTCGACAGGGGAGAATGAAAAACTGTTTTTT.

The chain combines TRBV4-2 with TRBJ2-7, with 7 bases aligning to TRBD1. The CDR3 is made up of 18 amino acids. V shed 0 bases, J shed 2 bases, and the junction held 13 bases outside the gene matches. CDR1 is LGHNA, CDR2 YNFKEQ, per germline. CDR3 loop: CASSQDAAGGNLAYEQYF. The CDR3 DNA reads TGTGCCAGCAGCCAAGATGCAGCAGGGGGAAATTTAGCCTACGAGCAGTACTTC.